Listed here are 5 T cell receptor beta chains from one sample, sequenced in a study of blood T cell repertoires in COVID-19. Profiled with immunoSEQ multiplex PCR; TCRdb holds only in-frame clones, not every one. The sample has roughly 200,000 clones; 75% to 85% are singletons. The sequencing sample was made of peripheral blood. These receptors came from a human donor in a cohort sampled during active COVID-19.

This clone was seen a few times. The chain combines TRBV11-2 with TRBJ1-1; 8 bases fit TRBD1. CDR1 and CDR2 (germline): SGHAT, FQNNGV. The CDR3 runs to 14 residues. Trimming removed 5 bases from V and 4 bases from J; junction bases left unmatched: 6. The CDR3 DNA reads as TGTGCCAGCAGCAACCAGGGGGCGGGCACTGAAGCTTTCTTT. Translated, it gives CASSNQGAGTEAFF. The full variable domain, rest sourced from reference TRBV11-2 and TRBJ1-1, is EAGVAQSPRYKIIEKRQSVAFWCNPISGHATLYWYQQILGQGPKLLIQFQNNGVVDDSQLPKDRFSAERLKGVDSTLKIQPAKLEDSAVYLCASSNQGAGTEAFFGQGTRLTVV.

V is TRBV18 and J is TRBJ1-1, with 7 bases that match TRBD1. The CDR3 runs 13 residues. V lost 4 bases and J lost 7; bases outside the gene matches: 6. The germline V gene has CDR1 KGHSH and CDR2 LQKENI. The CDR3 loop is CASSLDRVGEAFF. The CDR3 nucleotides read TGTGCCAGCTCACTTGACAGGGTGGGTGAAGCTTTCTTT.

The gene calls are TRBV27 and TRBJ1-1, with D unresolved. Per germline, CDR1 MNHEY and CDR2 SMNVEV (reference sequence). The V end lost 2 bases, the J end lost 6 bases, and 10 bases lay between the germline ends. The CDR3 runs 13 residues. CDR3 nucleotide sequence: TGTGCCAGCAGTTTACACCGGAGGGCTGAAGCTTTCTTT. As protein: CASSLHRRAEAFF.

The V gene is TRBV7-2, the J gene TRBJ1-2; TRBD1 is a possible D gene (6 bases). The germline CDR1 and CDR2 sequences are SGHTA and FQGNSA. CDR3 length: 15 amino acids. The V gene lost 6 bases and the J gene lost 6 bases, with 20 bases spanning the gap. In nucleotides, the CDR3 is TGTGCCAGCAGACTCGATCCGGGGGGCCAGAATGGCTACACCTTC. As protein: CASRLDPGGQNGYTF.

This chain uses TRBV7-9 with TRBJ2-7; 7 nucleotides agree with TRBD2. Trimming cost V 2 bases and J 4 bases; bases outside gene matches: 8. The CDR3 has 15 amino acids. CDR1 SEHNR and CDR2 FQNEAQ come from the germline V gene (reference sequence). CDR3 sequence: CASSLYVGGPYEQYF. The CDR3 DNA is TGTGCCAGCAGCTTATATGTGGGAGGGCCGTACGAGCAGTACTTC.